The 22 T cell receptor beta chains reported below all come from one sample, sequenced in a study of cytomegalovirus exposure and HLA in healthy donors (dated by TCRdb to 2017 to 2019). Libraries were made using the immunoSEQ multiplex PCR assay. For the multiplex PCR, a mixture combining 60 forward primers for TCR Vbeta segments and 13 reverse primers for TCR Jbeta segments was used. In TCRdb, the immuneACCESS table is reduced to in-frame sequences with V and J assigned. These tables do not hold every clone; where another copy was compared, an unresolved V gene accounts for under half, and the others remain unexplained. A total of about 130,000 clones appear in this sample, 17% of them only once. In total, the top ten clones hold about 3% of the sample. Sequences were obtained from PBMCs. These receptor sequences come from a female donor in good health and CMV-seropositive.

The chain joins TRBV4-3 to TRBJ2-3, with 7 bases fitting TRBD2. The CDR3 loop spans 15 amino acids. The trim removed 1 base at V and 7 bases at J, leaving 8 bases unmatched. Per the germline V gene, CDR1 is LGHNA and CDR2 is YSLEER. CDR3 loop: CASSQAWGRDYTQYF. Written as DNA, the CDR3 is TGCGCCAGCAGCCAAGCTTGGGGGAGGGACTATACGCAGTATTTT.

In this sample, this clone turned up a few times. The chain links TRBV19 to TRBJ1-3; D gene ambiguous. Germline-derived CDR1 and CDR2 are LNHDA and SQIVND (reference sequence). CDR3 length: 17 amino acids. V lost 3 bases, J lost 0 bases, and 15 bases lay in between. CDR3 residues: CASSMVGRGGSGNTIYF. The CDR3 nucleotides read TGTGCCAGTAGTATGGTGGGCCGCGGAGGCTCTGGAAACACCATATATTTT.

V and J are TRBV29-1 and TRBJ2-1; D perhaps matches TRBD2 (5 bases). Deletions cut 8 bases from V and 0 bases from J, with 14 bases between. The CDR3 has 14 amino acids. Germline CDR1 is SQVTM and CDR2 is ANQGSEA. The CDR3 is CSTRLPSSYNEQFF. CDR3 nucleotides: TGCAGCACGCGACTACCAAGCTCCTACAATGAGCAGTTCTTC.

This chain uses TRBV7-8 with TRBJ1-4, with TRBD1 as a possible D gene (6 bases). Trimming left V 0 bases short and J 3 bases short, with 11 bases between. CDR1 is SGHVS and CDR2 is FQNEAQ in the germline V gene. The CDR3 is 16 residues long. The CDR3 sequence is CASSLAVGQSNEKLFF. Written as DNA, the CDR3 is TGTGCCAGCAGCTTAGCCGTTGGACAGTCTAATGAAAAACTGTTTTTT.

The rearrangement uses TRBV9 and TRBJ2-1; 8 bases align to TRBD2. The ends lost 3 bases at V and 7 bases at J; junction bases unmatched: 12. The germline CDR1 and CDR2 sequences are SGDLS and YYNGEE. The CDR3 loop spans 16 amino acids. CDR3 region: CASSAGGALPWNEQFF. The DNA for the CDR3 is TGTGCCAGCAGCGCGGGGGGGGCATTGCCGTGGAATGAGCAGTTCTTC.

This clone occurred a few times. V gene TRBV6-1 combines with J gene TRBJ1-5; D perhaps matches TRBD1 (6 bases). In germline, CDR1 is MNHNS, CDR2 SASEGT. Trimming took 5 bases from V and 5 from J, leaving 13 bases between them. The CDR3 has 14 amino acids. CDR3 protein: CASSTDRSHQPQHF. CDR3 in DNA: TGTGCCAGCAGTACAGACAGGAGCCATCAGCCCCAGCATTTT.

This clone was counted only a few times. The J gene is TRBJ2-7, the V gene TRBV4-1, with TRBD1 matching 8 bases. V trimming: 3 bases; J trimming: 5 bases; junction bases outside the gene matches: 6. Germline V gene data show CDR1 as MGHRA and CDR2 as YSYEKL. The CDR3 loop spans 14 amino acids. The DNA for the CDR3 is TGCGCCAGCAGCCAGAGGACAGGGACCGACGAGCAGTACTTC. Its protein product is CASSQRTGTDEQYF.

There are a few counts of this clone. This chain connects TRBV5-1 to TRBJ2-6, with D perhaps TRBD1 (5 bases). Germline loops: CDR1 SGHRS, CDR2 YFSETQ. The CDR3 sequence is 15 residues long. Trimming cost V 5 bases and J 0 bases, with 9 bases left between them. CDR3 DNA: TGCGCCAGCAGTCAGGGCGGCTCTGGGGCCAACGTCCTGACTTTC. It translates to CASSQGGSGANVLTF. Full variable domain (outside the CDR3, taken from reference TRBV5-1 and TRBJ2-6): KAGVTQTPRYLIKTRGQQVTLSCSPISGHRSVSWYQQTPGQGLQFLFEYFSETQRNKGNFPGRFSGRQFSNSRSEMNVSTLELGDSALYLCASSQGGSGANVLTFGAGSRLTVL.

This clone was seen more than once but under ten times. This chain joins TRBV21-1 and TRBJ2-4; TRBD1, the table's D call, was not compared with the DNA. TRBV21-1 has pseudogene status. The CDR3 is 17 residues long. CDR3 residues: CASSILTGFRAKNIQYF. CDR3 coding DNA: TGTGCCAGCAGCATATTGACAGGGTTTCGGGCCAAAAACATTCAGTACTTC.

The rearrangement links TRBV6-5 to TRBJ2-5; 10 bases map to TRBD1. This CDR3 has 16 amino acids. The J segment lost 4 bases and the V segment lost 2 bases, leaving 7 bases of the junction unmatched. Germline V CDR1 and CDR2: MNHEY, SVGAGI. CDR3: CASSYVGTGEGETQYF. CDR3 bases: TGTGCCAGCAGTTACGTCGGGACAGGGGAAGGAGAGACCCAGTACTTC.

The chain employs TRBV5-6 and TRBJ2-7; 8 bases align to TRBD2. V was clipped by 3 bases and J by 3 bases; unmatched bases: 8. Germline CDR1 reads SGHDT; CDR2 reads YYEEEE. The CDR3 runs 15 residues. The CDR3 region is CASSSASGGFYEQYF. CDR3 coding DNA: TGTGCCAGCAGCTCCGCGAGCGGGGGTTTCTACGAGCAGTACTTC. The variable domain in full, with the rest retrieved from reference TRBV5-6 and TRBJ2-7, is DAGVTQSPTHLIKTRGQQVTLRCSPKSGHDTVSWYQQALGQGPQFIFQYYEEEERQRGNFPDRFSGHQFPNYSSELNVNALLLGDSALYLCASSSASGGFYEQYFGPGTRLTVT.

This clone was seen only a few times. The CDR3 DNA follows: TGCGCCAGCAGCCAAGTATTGGACACTTCGAACACCGGGGAGCTGTTTTTT. Translated, it gives CASSQVLDTSNTGELFF. The rearrangement uses TRBV4-1 and TRBJ2-2, with D perhaps TRBD1 (5 bases). Per the germline V gene, CDR1 is MGHRA and CDR2 is YSYEKL. The CDR3 contains 17 residues. Trimming took 1 base from V and 0 from J, leaving 12 bases between them.

The CDR3 loop is CASRGLAGVAVGYTGELFF. In DNA form, the CDR3 reads TGTGCCAGCAGGGGACTAGCGGGAGTGGCGGTGGGGTACACCGGGGAGCTGTTTTTT. The chain combines TRBV2 with TRBJ2-2; TRBD2 matches at 14 bases. The length of the CDR3 is 19 residues. The junction had 12 bases not matched to a gene; V was cut back by 6 bases and J by 3 bases. Germline CDR1 is SNHLY and CDR2 is FYNNEI. The full variable domain, its missing parts supplied by reference TRBV2 and TRBJ2-2, is EPEVTQTPSHQVTQMGQEVILRCVPISNHLYFYWYRQILGQKVEFLVSFYNNEISEKSEIFDDQFSVERPDGSNFTLKIRSTKLEDSAMYFCASRGLAGVAVGYTGELFFGEGSRLTVL.

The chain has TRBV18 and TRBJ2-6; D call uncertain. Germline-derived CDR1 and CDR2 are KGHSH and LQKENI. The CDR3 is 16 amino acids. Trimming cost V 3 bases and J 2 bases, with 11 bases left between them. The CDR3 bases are TGTGCCAGCTCACCCCTACTCGCTGCTGGGGCCAACGTCCTGACTTTC. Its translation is CASSPLLAAGANVLTF.

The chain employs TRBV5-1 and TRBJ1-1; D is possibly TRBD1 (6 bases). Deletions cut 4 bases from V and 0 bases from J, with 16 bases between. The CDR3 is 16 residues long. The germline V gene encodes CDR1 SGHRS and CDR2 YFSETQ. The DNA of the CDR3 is TGCGCCAGCAGCCCTGGGACAAAAACGATGAACACTGAAGCTTTCTTT. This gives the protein CASSPGTKTMNTEAFF.

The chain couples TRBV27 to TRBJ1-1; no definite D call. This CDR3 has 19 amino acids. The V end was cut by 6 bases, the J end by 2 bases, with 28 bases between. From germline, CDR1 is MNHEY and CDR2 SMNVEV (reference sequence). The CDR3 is CASRRDPSAQRPPNTEAFF. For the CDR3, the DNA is TGTGCCAGCAGGCGGGATCCATCGGCACAAAGGCCCCCTAACACTGAAGCTTTCTTT.

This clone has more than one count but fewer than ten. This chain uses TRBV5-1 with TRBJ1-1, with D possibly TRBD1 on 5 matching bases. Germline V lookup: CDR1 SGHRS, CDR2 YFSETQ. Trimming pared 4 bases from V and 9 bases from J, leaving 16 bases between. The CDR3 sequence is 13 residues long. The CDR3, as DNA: TGCGCCAGCAGCCCCCGCGGACAAGCTCAAGCTTTCTTT. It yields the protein CASSPRGQAQAFF.

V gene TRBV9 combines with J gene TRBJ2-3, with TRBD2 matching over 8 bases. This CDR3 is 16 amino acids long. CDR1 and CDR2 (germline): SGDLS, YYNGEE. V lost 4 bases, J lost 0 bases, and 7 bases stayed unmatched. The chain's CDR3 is CASSTRLASSTDTQYF. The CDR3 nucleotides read TGTGCCAGCAGCACGAGACTAGCGTCAAGCACAGATACGCAGTATTTT.

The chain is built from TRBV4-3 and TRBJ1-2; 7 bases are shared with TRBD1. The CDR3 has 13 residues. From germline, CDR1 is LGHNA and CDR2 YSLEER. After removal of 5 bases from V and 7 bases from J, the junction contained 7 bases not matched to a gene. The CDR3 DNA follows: TGCGCCAGCAGCTTCCGGGGACAGTTTGGCTACACCTTC. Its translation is CASSFRGQFGYTF.

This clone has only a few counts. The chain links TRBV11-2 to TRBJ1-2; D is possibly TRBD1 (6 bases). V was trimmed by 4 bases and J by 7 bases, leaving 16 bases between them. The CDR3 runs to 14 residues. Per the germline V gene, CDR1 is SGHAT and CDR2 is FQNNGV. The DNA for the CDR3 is TGTGCCAGCAGCTCCGTGCAGGGGCAGGGTGGCTACACCTTC. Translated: CASSSVQGQGGYTF.

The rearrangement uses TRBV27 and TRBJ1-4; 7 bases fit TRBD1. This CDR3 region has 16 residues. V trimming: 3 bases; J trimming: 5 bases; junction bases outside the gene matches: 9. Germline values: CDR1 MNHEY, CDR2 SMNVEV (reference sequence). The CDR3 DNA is TGTGCCAGCAGTTTGCCTTCCCGACAGGGCAATGAAAAACTGTTTTTT. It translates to CASSLPSRQGNEKLFF.

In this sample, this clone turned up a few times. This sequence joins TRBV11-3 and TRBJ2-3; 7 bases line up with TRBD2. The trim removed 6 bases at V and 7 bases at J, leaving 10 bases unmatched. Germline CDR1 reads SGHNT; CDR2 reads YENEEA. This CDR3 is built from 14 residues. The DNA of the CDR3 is TGTGCCAGCAGGCGGGAGACCGATTTATATACGCAGTATTTT. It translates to CASRRETDLYTQYF.